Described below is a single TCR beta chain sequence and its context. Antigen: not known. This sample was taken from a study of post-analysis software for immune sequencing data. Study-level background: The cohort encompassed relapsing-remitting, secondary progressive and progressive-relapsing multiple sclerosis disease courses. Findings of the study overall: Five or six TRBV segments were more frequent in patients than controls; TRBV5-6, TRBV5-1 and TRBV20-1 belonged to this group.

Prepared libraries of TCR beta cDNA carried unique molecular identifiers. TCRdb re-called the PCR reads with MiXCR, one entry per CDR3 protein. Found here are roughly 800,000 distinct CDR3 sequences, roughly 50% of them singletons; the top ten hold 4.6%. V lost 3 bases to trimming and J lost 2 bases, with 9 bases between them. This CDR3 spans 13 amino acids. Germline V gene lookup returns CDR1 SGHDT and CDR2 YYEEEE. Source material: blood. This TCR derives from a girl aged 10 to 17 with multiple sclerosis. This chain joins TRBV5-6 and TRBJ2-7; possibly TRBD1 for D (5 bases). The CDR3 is CASSYGHTYEQYF. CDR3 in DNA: TGTGCCAGCAGCTATGGACACACCTACGAGCAGTACTTC.